This T cell receptor beta chain is from a study of read filtering for tumor transcriptome and immune sequencing. Study-level information: Fewer than 10 patients were R-ISS I, 16 were R-ISS II, about seven were R-ISS III.

This clonotype was detected ten times or more. What it recognizes is unknown. An end of the junction does not agree with germline; a read error may underlie this. The CDR3 covers 14 residues. The germline V gene encodes CDR1 DFQATT and CDR2 SNEGSKA (reference sequence). Every patient had bone marrow sampled while the disease was active. Study findings and constraints: IR-seq captured clonotypes deeper and more reliably than RNA-seq.

This library used roughly 400 ng RNA and molecular barcoded adaptors spanning alpha/delta and beta/gamma chains. TCRdb re-called the reads with MiXCR, one entry per CDR3 protein. The sample comprises tens of thousands of distinct CDR3 sequences, about 19% of which are singletons, and around an eighth rests with the top ten. The chain links TRBV20-1 to TRBJ2-5; D perhaps matches TRBD2 (6 bases). The receptor's source is a donor aged 40 or over with multiple myeloma. The sequenced sample was a population of CD138-negative cells sorted from bone marrow. The CDR3 DNA sequence: TGCAGTGCCTATCCCTTTATCGGGAGAGAGGCCCAGTACTTC. Translation gives CSAYPFIGREAQYF.